Included here is one TCR beta chain sequence, with context. Its specific antigen is unknown. No base quality values were provided; no much bigger clone lies one nucleotide off. This record comes from a study of beta chain features in type 1 diabetes listed by TCRdb under 2018. General notes on the study: No differences in mean age, gender distribution, total cell number or subset yield were found between patients and healthy donors. A total of 85 million to 140 million sorted cells were examined across all samples, and a strong correlation was observed between cell number per subset and RNA yield. The study compared TCRB repertoires of sorted circulating CD4+ T cell subsets between recently diagnosed type 1 diabetes patients and matched healthy donors. Regulatory and stem cell-like memory subsets were isolated from only 8 patients and about eight healthy donors, whereas naive and central memory subsets came from all 30 or so donors. Findings and caveats that apply to the study as a whole: Shorter templates might be favored by PCR, yet because patient and control samples were amplified and corrected together, any such skew would affect both groups equally. Only small numbers of individuals were included in the HLA sub-analyses, which left unresolved whether HLA type had any influence on TCRB rearrangement. Naive, central memory and regulatory TCRB repertoires appeared to be more similar among patients than among healthy donors. Type 1 diabetes patients showed a moderate but significant shortening of TCRB CDR3 length in all four CD4+ subsets. Sequencing cDNA rather than genomic DNA could over-represent highly expressing activated cells, although activation and CD3 levels did not differ between groups. At VDJ recombination sites, patients with type 1 diabetes made fewer insertions and deleted more nucleotides, a pattern implying thymic rearrangement abnormalities.

A single peripheral blood draw of about 116 mL on average was collected from each donor into heparinised tubes. Naive, central memory, regulatory and stem cell-like memory CD4+ T cells were sorted on a BD FACSAria II using a panel including CD45RO, CCR7, CD25, CD127, CD95 and CD27. Purity was above 98% for every sorted population. PBMCs were isolated immediately by Lymphoprep density gradient centrifugation and stained directly without culture. So that batch effects would be minimized, each experiment stained and sorted samples in pairs, pairing one healthy donor with one patient. All of the isolated RNA was reverse transcribed with the High Capacity cDNA Reverse Transcription Kit, so expressed TCRB transcripts were sequenced. Deep immunoSEQ sequencing was applied to naive, central memory and regulatory T cell samples, giving an average of about 3.57 million total reads per sample. Sorted cells were lysed in RLT buffer and RNA was extracted with DNase-treated RNeasy Micro or Mini kits, depending on cell number. Each cell subset was processed on its own to prevent cross-contamination, while patient and healthy donor samples were processed together. The immunoSEQ multiplex PCR was used to amplify TCRB sequences from cDNA, generating 87-bp fragments that spanned the CDR3 region. The amplicons were sequenced using the Illumina HiSeq platform. In the authors' own workflow: PCR bias was computationally corrected using synthetic template baselines, reads within Hamming distance 2 were collapsed, and singletons that could not be merged were discarded. Reads were aligned to IMGT to assign V, D and J genes, CDR3 length, and insertions or deletions at six rearrangement sites. Within each subset, clonotype counts were normalized to the number of sorted cells before true diversity and Gini coefficients were calculated with the tcR R package. The overlap coefficient, calculated on TCRB nucleotide sequences, was used to measure repertoire sharing. Out-of-frame TCRB sequences from naive cells were analyzed as a proxy for the pre-selection repertoire. The clones in this table, taken by TCRdb from immuneACCESS, are in-frame only. Not every clone is retained; where verified, under half of the shortfall comes from an unresolved V gene, and the cause of the rest is unknown. V and J calls and clone size are those listed in that table; D and trimming were worked out from the DNA. In all, the sample holds a few hundred thousand clones, and 24% of those were seen once. About 0.012% of the sample is taken by the ten largest.

CDR1 SGHRS and CDR2 YFSETQ were looked up in the germline V gene. The CDR3 runs 17 amino acids, cysteine and phenylalanine included. The entry retains the CDR3 DNA only, 51 bases that are in frame from base 1. V loses 4 bases of germline sequence and J loses 3 bases, and the interval between the two ends is 21 bases. This TCR was recovered from a woman aged 30 to 39 with type 1 diabetes. The sample comprised naive CD4+ T cells from blood. The sample's cell subset or site label is to be understood as: true naive CD4+ T cells. The V gene is TRBV5-1 and the J gene is TRBJ2-3; the best D guess is TRBD2, with 6 bases matching. The nucleotide sequence reads as follows: TGCGCCAGCAGCGGCGGGGCCTGGCTCCGCGGGACAGATACGCAGTATTTT. It specifies CASSGGAWLRGTDTQYF.